The entry below describes one T cell receptor beta chain. Per germline, CDR1 KGHSH and CDR2 LQKENI. The CDR3 has 16 amino acids. V trimming: 5 bases; J trimming: 4 bases; junction bases outside the gene matches: 11. The record originates from a study of blood T cell repertoires in COVID-19. Study summary: The analysed material was cDNA or gDNA that came from T cells, B-cell-depleted T cells, or PBMCs.

Clones were sequenced by immunoSEQ multiplex PCR, and TCRdb holds only the in-frame ones, with some missing. This sample has tens of thousands of clones; about 76% occur once, and the top ten carry about 50%. The receptor's source is a woman of 80 years or more with acute or convalescent COVID-19. Sequencing used peripheral blood. The rearrangement uses TRBV18 and TRBJ2-1, with 7 nucleotides matching TRBD2. CDR3 DNA sequence: TGTGCCAGCTCAGTAAGGGGCGGGAGCGGGTACAATGAGCAGTTCTTC. As protein: CASSVRGGSGYNEQFF.